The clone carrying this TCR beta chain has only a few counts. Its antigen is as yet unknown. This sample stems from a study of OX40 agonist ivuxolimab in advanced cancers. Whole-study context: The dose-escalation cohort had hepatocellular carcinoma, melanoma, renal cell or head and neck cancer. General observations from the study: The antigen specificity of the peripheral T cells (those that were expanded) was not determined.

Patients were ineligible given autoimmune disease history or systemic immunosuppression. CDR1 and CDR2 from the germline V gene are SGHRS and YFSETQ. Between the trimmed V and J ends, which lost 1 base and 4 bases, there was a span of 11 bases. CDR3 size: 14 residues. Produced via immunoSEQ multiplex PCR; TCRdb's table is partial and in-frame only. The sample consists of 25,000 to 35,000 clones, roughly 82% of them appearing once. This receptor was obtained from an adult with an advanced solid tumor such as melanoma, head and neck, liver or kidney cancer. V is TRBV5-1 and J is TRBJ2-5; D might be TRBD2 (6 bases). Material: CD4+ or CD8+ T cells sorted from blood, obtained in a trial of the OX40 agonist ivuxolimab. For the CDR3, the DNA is TGCGCCAGCAGCTTGTTTTCGGGACTAGAGACCCAGTACTTC. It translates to CASSLFSGLETQYF.